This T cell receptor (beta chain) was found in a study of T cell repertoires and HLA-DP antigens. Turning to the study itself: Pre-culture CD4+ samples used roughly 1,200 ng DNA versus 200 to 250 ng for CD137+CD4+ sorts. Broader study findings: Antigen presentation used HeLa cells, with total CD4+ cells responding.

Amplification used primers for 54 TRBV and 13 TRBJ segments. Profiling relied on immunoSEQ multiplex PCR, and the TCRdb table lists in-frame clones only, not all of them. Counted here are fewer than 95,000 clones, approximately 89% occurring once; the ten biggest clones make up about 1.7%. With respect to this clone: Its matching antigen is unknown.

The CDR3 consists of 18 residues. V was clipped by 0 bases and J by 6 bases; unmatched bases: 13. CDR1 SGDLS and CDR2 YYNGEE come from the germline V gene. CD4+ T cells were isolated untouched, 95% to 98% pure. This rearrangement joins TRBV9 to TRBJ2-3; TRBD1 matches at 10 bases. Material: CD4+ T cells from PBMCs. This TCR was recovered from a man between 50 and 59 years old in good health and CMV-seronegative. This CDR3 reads CASSVERVGQGIMDTQYF. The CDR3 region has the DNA TGTGCCAGCAGCGTAGAAAGGGTGGGACAGGGGATAATGGATACGCAGTATTTT.